This T cell receptor (beta chain) is from a study of vaccination effects on CD4 cells after COVID-19. Study context: Two convalescent patients provided samples 16 days and one week prevaccination.

The sample holds one count of this clone. What it recognizes is unknown. The CDR3 covers 16 residues. Deletions cut 1 base from V and 0 bases from J, with 13 bases between. CDR1 is SGHTS and CDR2 is YDEGEE in the germline V gene. Peptide-pool stimulation followed by sequencing identified expanded antigen-specific CD4+ clonotypes in the ViraFEST assay. Investigators separated out CD4+ T cells once 10 days of culture had passed. The person's infection with SARS-CoV-2, confirmed by PCR, took place between March and December 2020. Libraries were prepared by immunoSEQ multiplex PCR; TCRdb keeps only in-frame clonotypes and omits some of them. The sample lists about 24,000 clones; 70% to 80% were seen once.

The starting material was CD4+ T cells from PBMCs cultured with SARS-CoV-2 spike peptides, obtained before COVID-19 vaccination. This TCR derives from a human donor who had a prior SARS-CoV-2 infection. The rearrangement links TRBV5-8 to TRBJ1-1, with D perhaps TRBD1 (6 bases). The CDR3 bases are TGTGCCAGCAGCTTGACAGGGTTACCGTTGAACACTGAAGCTTTCTTT. Protein: CASSLTGLPLNTEAFF.